These 26 T cell receptor beta chains share one sample of origin, sequenced in a study of blood T cell repertoires in COVID-19. TCRdb's copy holds only in-frame clones and misses some; the assay was immunoSEQ multiplex PCR. The sample has fewer than 300,000 clones, roughly nine tenths seen once. Specimen: peripheral blood. All receptors derive from a woman in her 30s with COVID-19, enrolled during active disease.

The V call is TRBV19, the J call TRBJ1-6; 7 nucleotides match TRBD1. The J segment lost 7 bases and the V segment lost 6 bases, leaving 6 bases of the junction unmatched. The CDR3 spans 14 residues. Germline-derived CDR1 and CDR2 are LNHDA and SQIVND (reference sequence). The CDR3 protein is CASSQGQTNSPLHF. For the CDR3, the DNA is TGTGCCAGTAGCCAGGGACAGACCAATTCACCCCTCCACTTT.

The chain joins TRBV6-5 to TRBJ1-4; 7 bases map to TRBD1. V trimming: 5 bases; J trimming: 6 bases; junction bases outside the gene matches: 6. Germline V gene data show CDR1 as MNHEY and CDR2 as SVGAGI. CDR3 length equals 14 residues. In nucleotides, the CDR3 is TGTGCCAGCAGTCCCACCGGGACAGATGAAAAACTGTTTTTT. It translates to CASSPTGTDEKLFF.

The chain uses TRBV19 and TRBJ2-7; TRBD1 agrees at 9 bases. Trimming removed 5 bases from V and 4 bases from J; junction bases left unmatched: 6. The CDR3 sequence is 14 residues long. The germline CDR1 and CDR2 sequences are LNHDA and SQIVND (reference sequence). CDR3 bases: TGTGCCAGTAGTCTAACAGGGGGCGCGTACGAGCAGTACTTC. Protein product: CASSLTGGAYEQYF. The full variable domain, rest sourced from reference TRBV19 and TRBJ2-7, is DGGITQSPKYLFRKEGQNVTLSCEQNLNHDAMYWYRQDPGQGLRLIYYSQIVNDFQKGDIAEGYSVSREKKESFPLTVTSAQKNPTAFYLCASSLTGGAYEQYFGPGTRLTVT.

The count of this clone is one. The chain couples TRBV28 to TRBJ1-2, with 10 bases identical to TRBD1. Germline V gene data show CDR1 as MDHEN and CDR2 as SYDVKM. The junction had 8 bases not matched to a gene; V was cut back by 5 bases and J by 8 bases. The CDR3 has 14 amino acids. CDR3 region: CASSPGTGARGYTF. The CDR3 bases are TGTGCCAGCAGTCCGGGGACAGGGGCCCGCGGCTACACCTTC.

The chain employs TRBV27 and TRBJ2-3; tentative D call: TRBD2 (6 bases). This CDR3 region has 14 residues. Trimming removed 3 bases at V and 2 bases at J, with 9 bases between. Per the germline V gene, CDR1 is MNHEY and CDR2 is SMNVEV (reference sequence). The CDR3 is CASSFGGLTDTQYF. The CDR3 DNA reads as TGTGCCAGCAGTTTCGGGGGTCTCACAGATACGCAGTATTTT.

The chain uses TRBV27 and TRBJ1-5; no firm D call. V lost 6 bases and J lost 7, with 13 bases in between. CDR1 and CDR2 (germline): MNHEY, SMNVEV (reference sequence). The CDR3 has 13 amino acids. This CDR3 is CASSTRVGQPQHF. In DNA form, the CDR3 reads TGTGCCAGCAGCACGAGGGTGGGGCAGCCCCAGCATTTT.

The chain employs TRBV27 and TRBJ2-7; D possibly corresponds to TRBD2 (5 bases). V was pared by 2 bases and J by 3 bases, with 8 bases between. Germline V gene lookup returns CDR1 MNHEY and CDR2 SMNVEV (reference sequence). The CDR3 has 13 residues. In DNA, the CDR3 is TGTGCCAGCAGTTTAGCGGGCGGCTACGAGCAGTACTTC. This sequence encodes CASSLAGGYEQYF.

The chain uses TRBV2 and TRBJ1-2; D possibly corresponds to TRBD1 (5 bases). Trimming stripped 7 bases from V and 6 bases from J, with 9 bases between. The CDR3 loop spans 11 amino acids. CDR1 is SNHLY, CDR2 FYNNEI, per germline. The CDR3 protein is CASKGEDGYTF. For the CDR3, the DNA is TGTGCCAGCAAAGGGGAAGATGGCTACACCTTC. Together with reference TRBV2 and TRBJ1-2, the CDR3 gives the full variable domain: EPEVTQTPSHQVTQMGQEVILRCVPISNHLYFYWYRQILGQKVEFLVSFYNNEISEKSEIFDDQFSVERPDGSNFTLKIRSTKLEDSAMYFCASKGEDGYTFGSGTRLTVV.

The V gene is TRBV5-1, the J gene TRBJ1-4, with 7 bases lining up with TRBD1. The V gene's germline CDR1 is SGHRS and CDR2 YFSETQ. This CDR3 has 16 amino acids. With 4 bases clipped from V and 1 base from J, the junction kept 7 bases outside the gene matches. CDR3 nucleotides: TGCGCCAGCAGCCCTGACAGGGTGGGAACTAATGAAAAACTGTTTTTT. It yields the protein CASSPDRVGTNEKLFF.

V and J are TRBV5-1 and TRBJ1-4; no firm D call. This CDR3 region has 14 residues. The germline V and J ends were trimmed by 1 base and 3 bases, with 7 bases remaining between them. Germline V gene sequence: CDR1 SGHRS, CDR2 YFSETQ. The CDR3: CASSLHGPNEKLFF. The CDR3 bases are TGCGCCAGCAGCTTGCATGGGCCTAATGAAAAACTGTTTTTT.

This clone was detected only once. V usage is TRBV15 and J usage is TRBJ1-6; D possibly corresponds to TRBD1 (5 bases). V was cut by 4 bases and J by 10 bases, with 17 bases left in between. CDR1 LNHNV and CDR2 YYDKDF come from the germline V gene (reference sequence). The length of the CDR3 is 15 residues. This CDR3 reads CATSIYLAGESPLHF. In nucleotides, the CDR3 is TGTGCCACCAGCATCTACCTTGCGGGGGAATCACCCCTCCACTTT.

Only a few counts were recorded for this clone. The chain has TRBV5-5 and TRBJ2-1; D possibly corresponds to TRBD2 (7 bases). With 0 bases removed from V and 2 bases from J, the gap between germline ends came to 18 bases. Germline CDR1 is SGHKS and CDR2 is YYEKEE (reference sequence). The CDR3 is made up of 18 amino acids. CDR3 nucleotides: TGTGCCAGCAGCTTGGTGGATGTTGGGGGGGGCCCCTACAATGAGCAGTTCTTC. Protein sequence: CASSLVDVGGGPYNEQFF. Drawing the rest from reference TRBV5-5 and TRBJ2-1, the complete variable domain is DAGVTQSPTHLIKTRGQQVTLRCSPISGHKSVSWYQQVLGQGPQFIFQYYEKEERGRGNFPDRFSARQFPNYSSELNVNALLLGDSALYLCASSLVDVGGGPYNEQFFGPGTRLTVL.

The chain employs TRBV2 and TRBJ1-5; the D gene is possibly TRBD1 (5 bases). Germline values: CDR1 SNHLY, CDR2 FYNNEI. The V end lost 6 bases, the J end lost 5 bases, and 14 bases lay between the germline ends. The CDR3 consists of 14 residues. CDR3 DNA: TGTGCCAGCAGCGGGACTTCAGAGGATCAGCCCCAGCATTTT. Its protein product is CASSGTSEDQPQHF.

The chain is built from TRBV6-5 and TRBJ2-5, with 7 nucleotides matching TRBD1. V dropped 11 bases and J dropped 5; count of bases not matched to a gene: 5. This CDR3 is built from 11 residues. The V gene's germline CDR1 is MNHEY and CDR2 SVGAGI. CDR3 sequence: CAVRGPETQYF. The CDR3 DNA follows: TGTGCCGTGAGGGGGCCGGAGACCCAGTACTTC.

The chain has TRBV9 and TRBJ1-5; D unresolved. This CDR3 is built from 13 residues. Germline CDR1 reads SGDLS; CDR2 reads YYNGEE. Trimming took 4 bases from V and 6 from J, leaving 11 bases between them. The CDR3 region has the DNA TGTGCCAGCAGCCTGGGAGTTGGTCAGCCCCAGCATTTT. This translates into CASSLGVGQPQHF.

V usage is TRBV5-4 and J usage is TRBJ2-2; 9 nucleotides line up with TRBD1. The CDR3 runs to 15 residues. Germline trimming cut 4 bases from V and 5 bases from J; bases unmatched to any gene: 6. Germline V gene sequence: CDR1 SGHNT, CDR2 YYREEE (reference sequence). CDR3 nucleotides: TGTGCCAGCAGCCCGAGACAGGGGGTAACCGGGGAGCTGTTTTTT. Translated: CASSPRQGVTGELFF.

V usage is TRBV13 and J usage is TRBJ2-5; 7 bases fit TRBD2. The CDR3 runs 17 residues. The germline V gene has CDR1 PRHDT and CDR2 FYEKMQ (reference sequence). V gave up 3 bases and J gave up 1 base; unmatched junction bases: 11. The chain's CDR3 is CASSLGGPSGFQETQYF. The CDR3 region has the DNA TGTGCCAGCAGCTTGGGAGGGCCTTCAGGATTCCAAGAGACCCAGTACTTC.

The chain couples TRBV6-5 to TRBJ2-1; 7 bases match TRBD1. Germline assignment: CDR1 MNHEY and CDR2 SVGAGI. The length of the CDR3 is 13 residues. The V gene end was trimmed by 6 bases and the J gene end by 6 bases; junction bases not matched to a gene: 5. The CDR3 coding sequence is TGTGCCAGCAGGATTAACAGGGGCAATGAGCAGTTCTTC. Translation: CASRINRGNEQFF.

This chain links TRBV5-4 with TRBJ1-2; 9 bases line up with TRBD1. The CDR3 loop spans 14 amino acids. Germline V gives CDR1 SGHNT, CDR2 YYREEE (reference sequence). Trimming took 1 base from V and 4 from J; bases not matched to a gene: 2. This CDR3 is CASSLSGQGYGYTF. The CDR3 bases are TGTGCCAGCAGCTTGTCGGGACAGGGCTATGGCTACACCTTC.

The genes are TRBV12-5 and TRBJ2-2, with D possibly being TRBD2 (5 bases). The ends were cut back, 2 bases at V and 7 bases at J, with 11 bases in the middle. The CDR3 sequence is 14 residues long. CDR1 is LGHNT and CDR2 is FRNRAP in the germline V gene. The CDR3 sequence: CASGLRDYFGELFF. Here the CDR3 DNA reads TGTGCTAGTGGTTTGAGAGACTATTTCGGGGAGCTGTTTTTT.

This clone appeared once. J is TRBJ1-1 and V is TRBV7-6; D might be TRBD1 (6 bases). Germline CDR1 and CDR2: SGHVS and FNYEAQ. There are 15 residues in the CDR3. Trimming pared 5 bases from V and 4 bases from J, leaving 17 bases between. CDR3 amino acids: CASSQDAGAGTEAFF. DNA for the CDR3: TGTGCCAGCAGCCAGGACGCGGGGGCTGGCACTGAAGCTTTCTTT.

This sequence joins TRBV9 and TRBJ2-3, with D perhaps TRBD2 (7 bases). This CDR3 has 16 amino acids. With 0 bases removed from V and 3 bases from J, the gap between germline ends came to 14 bases. Per germline, CDR1 SGDLS and CDR2 YYNGEE. CDR3: CASSVDPGGRTDTQYF. The DNA for the CDR3 is TGTGCCAGCAGCGTAGACCCGGGGGGCCGTACAGATACGCAGTATTTT.

CDR3 sequence (DNA): TGTGCCAGCAGCTTGGCCCAGGGCTCTGGGGCCAACGTCCTGACTTTC. This gives the protein CASSLAQGSGANVLTF. The chain uses TRBV5-5 and TRBJ2-6, with D possibly TRBD1 on 5 matching bases. Germline V gene lookup returns CDR1 SGHKS and CDR2 YYEKEE (reference sequence). The length of the CDR3 is 16 residues. Between the trimmed V and J ends, which lost 0 bases and 0 bases, there was a span of 7 bases.

The chain carries TRBV4-1 and TRBJ1-2; TRBD1 might be the D (5 bases). This CDR3 has 15 residues. The V and J ends lost 2 bases and 3 bases respectively, with 13 bases between them. Per the germline V gene, CDR1 is MGHRA and CDR2 is YSYEKL. CDR3 region: CASSQFLTAYYGYTF. The CDR3 DNA reads TGCGCCAGCAGCCAATTCCTGACAGCTTACTATGGCTACACCTTC.

CDR3 residues: CASSQYHRGRSGELFF. DNA of the CDR3: TGTGCCAGCAGCCAGTACCACAGGGGGCGAAGCGGGGAGCTGTTTTTT. The J gene is TRBJ2-2, the V gene TRBV3-1 (or the pseudogene TRBV3-2), with TRBD1 matching over 9 bases. The length of the CDR3 is 16 residues. Germline values: CDR1 LGHDT, CDR2 YNNKEL (reference sequence). The V and J ends lost 3 bases and 7 bases, in that order; junction bases with no gene match: 9.

The chain has TRBV27 and TRBJ2-5, with 8 bases matching TRBD1. The CDR3 is 13 amino acids. Germline V gene data show CDR1 as MNHEY and CDR2 as SMNVEV (reference sequence). V shed 5 bases and J 5 bases; nucleotides not matched to a gene: 4. The CDR3 reads CASSPRDRETQYF. CDR3 nucleotide sequence: TGTGCCAGCAGTCCCCGGGACAGGGAGACCCAGTACTTC.